This passage covers 10 T cell receptor beta chains from one sample sequenced in a study of blood T cell repertoires in COVID-19. The protocol was immunoSEQ multiplex PCR, while the TCRdb copy is restricted to in-frame clones and leaves out a portion. The data contain a few hundred thousand clones, approximately 91% of them seen just once; the ten biggest clones take up around 2%. The source material was peripheral blood. The receptor source for this set is a man between 50 and 59 years old with acute or convalescent COVID-19.

The chain carries TRBV5-4 and TRBJ2-1; 12 bases map to TRBD2. This CDR3 has 16 residues. The V gene end was trimmed by 6 bases and the J gene end by 10 bases; junction bases not matched to a gene: 14. Germline CDR1 is SGHNT and CDR2 is YYREEE (reference sequence). The CDR3 DNA reads as TGTGCCAGCACCCCGGGCGGGCTAGCGGGGGGGCTGGAGCAGTTCTTC. As protein: CASTPGGLAGGLEQFF. Looking up the rest from reference TRBV5-4 and TRBJ2-1 gives the full variable domain: ETGVTQSPTHLIKTRGQQVTLRCSSQSGHNTVSWYQQALGQGPQFIFQYYREEENGRGNFPPRFSGLQFPNYSSELNVNALELDDSALYLCASTPGGLAGGLEQFFGPGTRLTVL.

The chain joins TRBV3-1 (or the pseudogene TRBV3-2) to TRBJ2-7, with no clear D. The V and J ends lost 0 bases and 3 bases respectively, with 3 bases between them. There are 12 residues in the CDR3. Germline CDR1 reads LGHDT; CDR2 reads YNNKEL (reference sequence). This CDR3 is CASSQDSYEQYF. The DNA of the CDR3 is TGTGCCAGCAGCCAAGACAGCTACGAGCAGTACTTC.

In nucleotides, the CDR3 is TGTGCCAGCAGTCGGGGGAGCTCAGATGGCTACACCTTC. This gives the protein CASSRGSSDGYTF. The chain couples TRBV12-3 or TRBV12-4 to TRBJ1-2, with a weak D call TRBD1 (5 bases). This CDR3 contains 13 residues. V gave up 5 bases and J gave up 6 bases, with 13 bases separating them.

The chain links TRBV6-4 to TRBJ2-7; a possible D gene is TRBD1 (6 bases). V lost 2 bases and J 3 bases, leaving 14 bases between the germline ends. Germline loops: CDR1 MRHNA, CDR2 SNTAGT. The CDR3 spans 15 residues. The CDR3 coding sequence is TGTGCCAGCAGTGACGACCGGGACACAGACTACGAGCAGTACTTC. It yields the protein CASSDDRDTDYEQYF.

The chain carries TRBV29-1 and TRBJ1-2; 9 bases map to TRBD1. The germline V gene encodes CDR1 SQVTM and CDR2 ANQGSEA. The CDR3 contains 13 residues. Unmatched junction bases numbered 10, after V lost 7 bases and J lost 7 bases. The CDR3 region is CSARSGTGTGYTF. The CDR3 region has the DNA TGCAGCGCCCGGTCGGGGACAGGGACTGGCTACACCTTC.

The rearrangement joins TRBV6-1 to TRBJ2-1; weak D call: TRBD2 (5 bases). The CDR3 spans 16 residues. Deletions cut 4 bases from V and 0 bases from J, with 13 bases between. Germline V gene sequence: CDR1 MNHNS, CDR2 SASEGT. The CDR3 nucleotides read TGTGCCAGCAGTGGGCCTACGGGAAGCTCCTACAATGAGCAGTTCTTC. It yields the protein CASSGPTGSSYNEQFF.

This clone has more than one count but fewer than ten. The chain couples TRBV9 to TRBJ1-2, with 9 bases that match TRBD1. The CDR3 has 13 residues. Germline V lookup: CDR1 SGDLS, CDR2 YYNGEE. V dropped 3 bases and J dropped 5; count of bases not matched to a gene: 2. The CDR3 sequence: CASSDGQGYGYTF. The CDR3 coding sequence is TGTGCCAGCAGCGACGGACAGGGGTATGGCTACACCTTC.

The gene calls are TRBV7-8 and TRBJ1-2, with 8 bases matching TRBD1. Germline CDR1 is SGHVS and CDR2 is FQNEAQ. This CDR3 spans 16 amino acids. V lost 0 bases to trimming and J lost 8 bases; unmatched junction nucleotides: 11. CDR3 amino acids: CASSLARAGGVGGYTF. The CDR3 coding sequence is TGTGCCAGCAGCTTAGCGCGGGCAGGGGGCGTCGGCGGCTACACCTTC.

This chain links TRBV6-5 with TRBJ2-7; 12 positions agree with TRBD2. The CDR3 contains 15 residues. V gave up 4 bases and J gave up 2 bases; unmatched junction bases: 3. Looked up from germline, CDR1 is MNHEY and CDR2 is SVGAGI. CDR3 sequence reads: CASSSGLAGTYEQYF. The CDR3 DNA follows: TGTGCCAGCAGTTCCGGACTAGCGGGAACCTACGAGCAGTACTTC.

V and J are TRBV5-1 and TRBJ2-3, with a possible D match to TRBD1 (5 bases). CDR3 size: 16 residues. V was trimmed by 0 bases and J by 5 bases, leaving 16 bases between them. CDR1 is SGHRS, CDR2 YFSETQ, per germline. The CDR3 region has the DNA TGCGCCAGCAGCTTGGCCGGTCCAGCTAGGGGAGATACGCAGTATTTT. Protein product: CASSLAGPARGDTQYF.